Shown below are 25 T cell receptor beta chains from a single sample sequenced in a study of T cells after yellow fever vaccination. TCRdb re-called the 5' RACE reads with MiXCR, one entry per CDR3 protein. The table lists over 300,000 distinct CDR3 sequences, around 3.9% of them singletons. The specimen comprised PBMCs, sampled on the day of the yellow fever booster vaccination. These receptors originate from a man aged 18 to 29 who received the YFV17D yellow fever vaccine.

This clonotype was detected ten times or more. In DNA, the CDR3 is TGCGCCAGCAGCTTGGGACTAGGAGAGGGAGAAAAACTGTTTTTT. This codes for CASSLGLGEGEKLFF. The chain employs TRBV5-1 and TRBJ1-4; D gene uncertain. The CDR3 sequence is 15 residues long. Per the germline V gene, CDR1 is SGHRS and CDR2 is YFSETQ. Trimming took 0 bases from V and 8 from J, leaving 14 bases between them.

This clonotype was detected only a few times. The DNA for the CDR3 is TGCAGTGCTGGGGACTCTCTAAAGGGGGGCAATGAGCAGTTCTTC. Translated: CSAGDSLKGGNEQFF. This chain uses TRBV20-1 with TRBJ2-1; D assignment may be TRBD1 or TRBD2 (6 bases each). The CDR3 length is 15 residues. Trimming cost V 5 bases and J 6 bases, with 20 bases left between them. In germline, CDR1 is DFQATT, CDR2 SNEGSKA (reference sequence).

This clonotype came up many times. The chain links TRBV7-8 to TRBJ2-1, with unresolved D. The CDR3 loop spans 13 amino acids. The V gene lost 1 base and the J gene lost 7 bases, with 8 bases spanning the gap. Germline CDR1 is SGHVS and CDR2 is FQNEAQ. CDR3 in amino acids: CASSLGGWNEQFF. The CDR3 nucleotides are TGTGCCAGCAGCTTAGGAGGATGGAATGAGCAGTTCTTC.

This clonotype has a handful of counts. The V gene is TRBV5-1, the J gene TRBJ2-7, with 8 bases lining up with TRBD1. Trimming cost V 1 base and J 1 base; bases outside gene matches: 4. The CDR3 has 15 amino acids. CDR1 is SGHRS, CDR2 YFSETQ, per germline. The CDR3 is CASSLTGGTSYEQYF. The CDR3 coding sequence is TGCGCCAGCAGCTTGACAGGGGGAACATCCTACGAGCAGTACTTC.

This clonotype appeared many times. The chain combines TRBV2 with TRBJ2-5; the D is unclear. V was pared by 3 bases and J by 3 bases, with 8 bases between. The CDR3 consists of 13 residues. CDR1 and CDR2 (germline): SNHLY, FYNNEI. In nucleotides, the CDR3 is TGTGCCAGCAGTGATGTGGGTAAAGAGACCCAGTACTTC. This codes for CASSDVGKETQYF.

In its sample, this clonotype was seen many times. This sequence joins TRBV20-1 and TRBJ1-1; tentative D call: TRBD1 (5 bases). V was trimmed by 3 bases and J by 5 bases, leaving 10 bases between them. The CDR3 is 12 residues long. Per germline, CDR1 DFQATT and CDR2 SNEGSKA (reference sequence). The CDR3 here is CSARAGGTEAFF. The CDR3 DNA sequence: TGCAGTGCTAGGGCCGGGGGGACTGAAGCTTTCTTT.

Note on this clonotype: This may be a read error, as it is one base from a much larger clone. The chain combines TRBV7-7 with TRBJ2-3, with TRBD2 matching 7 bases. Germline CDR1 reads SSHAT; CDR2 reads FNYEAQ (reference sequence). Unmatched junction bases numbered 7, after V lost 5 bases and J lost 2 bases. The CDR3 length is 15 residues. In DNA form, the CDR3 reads TGTGCCAGCAGCCTCAGACTAGCCACCACAGATACGCAGTATTTT. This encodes CASSLRLATTDTQYF.

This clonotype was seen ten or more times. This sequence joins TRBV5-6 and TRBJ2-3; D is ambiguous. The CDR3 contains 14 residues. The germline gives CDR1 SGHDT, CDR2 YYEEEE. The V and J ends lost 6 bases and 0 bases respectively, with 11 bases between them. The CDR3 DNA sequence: TGTGCCAGCACCCTCCGCCCTAGCACAGATACGCAGTATTTT. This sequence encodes CASTLRPSTDTQYF.

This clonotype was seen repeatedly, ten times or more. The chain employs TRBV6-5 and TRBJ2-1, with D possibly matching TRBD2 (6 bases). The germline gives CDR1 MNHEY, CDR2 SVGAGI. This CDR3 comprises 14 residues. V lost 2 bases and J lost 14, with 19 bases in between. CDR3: CASSYPCGGDWEFF. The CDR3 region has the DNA TGTGCCAGCAGTTACCCCTGTGGAGGGGACTGGGAGTTCTTC.

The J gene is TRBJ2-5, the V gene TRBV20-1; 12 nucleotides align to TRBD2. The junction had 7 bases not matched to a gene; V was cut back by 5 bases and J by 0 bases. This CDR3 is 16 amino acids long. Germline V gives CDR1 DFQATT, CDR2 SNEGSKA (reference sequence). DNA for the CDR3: TGCAGTGCTCTCACGGCTAGCGGGGGGGACCAAGAGACCCAGTACTTC. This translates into CSALTASGGDQETQYF.

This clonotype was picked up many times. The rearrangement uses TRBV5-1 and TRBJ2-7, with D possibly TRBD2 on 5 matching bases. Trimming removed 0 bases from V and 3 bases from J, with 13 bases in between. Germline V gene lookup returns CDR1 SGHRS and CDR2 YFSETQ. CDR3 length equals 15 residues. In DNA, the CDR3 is TGCGCCAGCAGCTTGGCCGGGGTAGAAGGCTACGAGCAGTACTTC. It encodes CASSLAGVEGYEQYF.

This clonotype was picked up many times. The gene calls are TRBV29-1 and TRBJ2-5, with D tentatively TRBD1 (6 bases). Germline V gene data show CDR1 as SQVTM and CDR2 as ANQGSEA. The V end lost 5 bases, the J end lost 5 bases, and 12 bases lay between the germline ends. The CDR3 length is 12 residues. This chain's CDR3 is CSVCMQGETQYF. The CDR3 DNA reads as TGCAGCGTTTGTATGCAGGGGGAGACCCAGTACTTC.

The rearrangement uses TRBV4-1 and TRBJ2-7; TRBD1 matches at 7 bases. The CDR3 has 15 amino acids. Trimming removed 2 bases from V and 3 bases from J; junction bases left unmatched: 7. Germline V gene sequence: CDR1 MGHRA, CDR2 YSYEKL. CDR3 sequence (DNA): TGCGCCAGCAGCCAATTCCCGGGACAGATCTACGAGCAGTACTTC. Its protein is CASSQFPGQIYEQYF.

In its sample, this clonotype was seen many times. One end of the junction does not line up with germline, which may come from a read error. The CDR3 sequence is CASSLRVESSNNEQFF. CDR3 sequence (DNA): TGCGCCAGCAGCTTGAGAGTTGAGTCCTCCAACAATGAGCAGTTCTTC. The V and J genes are TRBV5-1 and TRBJ2-1; no reliable D call. The CDR3 is 16 amino acids. In germline, CDR1 is SGHRS, CDR2 YFSETQ.

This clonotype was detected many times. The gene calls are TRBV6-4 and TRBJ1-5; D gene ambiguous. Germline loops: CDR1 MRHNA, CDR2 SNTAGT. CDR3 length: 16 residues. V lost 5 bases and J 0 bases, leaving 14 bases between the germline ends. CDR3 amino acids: CASSPSADYSNQPQHF. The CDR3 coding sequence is TGTGCCAGCAGTCCGTCCGCGGATTATAGCAATCAGCCCCAGCATTTT.

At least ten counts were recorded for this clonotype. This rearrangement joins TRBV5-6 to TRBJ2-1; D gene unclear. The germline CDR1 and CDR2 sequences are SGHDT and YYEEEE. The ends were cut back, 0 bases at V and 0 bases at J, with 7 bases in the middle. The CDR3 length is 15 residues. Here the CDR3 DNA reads TGTGCCAGCAGCTTGGGGGGAAACTCCTACAATGAGCAGTTCTTC. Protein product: CASSLGGNSYNEQFF.

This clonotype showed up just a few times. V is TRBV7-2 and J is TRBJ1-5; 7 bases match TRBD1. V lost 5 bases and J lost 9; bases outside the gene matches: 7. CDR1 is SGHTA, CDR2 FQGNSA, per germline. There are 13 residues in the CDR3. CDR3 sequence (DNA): TGTGCCAGCAGCCTAACAGGGGATACGCCCCAGCATTTT. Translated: CASSLTGDTPQHF.

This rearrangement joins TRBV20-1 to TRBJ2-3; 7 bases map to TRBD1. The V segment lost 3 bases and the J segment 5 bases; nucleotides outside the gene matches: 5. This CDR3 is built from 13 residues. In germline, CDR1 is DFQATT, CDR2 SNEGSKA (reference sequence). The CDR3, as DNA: TGCAGTGCTAGGTCCGGACAGGAAGATACGCAGTATTTT. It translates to CSARSGQEDTQYF.

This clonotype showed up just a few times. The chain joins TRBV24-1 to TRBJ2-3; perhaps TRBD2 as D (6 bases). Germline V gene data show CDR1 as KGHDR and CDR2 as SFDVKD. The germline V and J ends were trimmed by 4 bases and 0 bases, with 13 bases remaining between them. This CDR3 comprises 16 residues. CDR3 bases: TGTGCCACCAGTGAACCGGGACTTACTAGCACAGATACGCAGTATTTT. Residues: CATSEPGLTSTDTQYF.

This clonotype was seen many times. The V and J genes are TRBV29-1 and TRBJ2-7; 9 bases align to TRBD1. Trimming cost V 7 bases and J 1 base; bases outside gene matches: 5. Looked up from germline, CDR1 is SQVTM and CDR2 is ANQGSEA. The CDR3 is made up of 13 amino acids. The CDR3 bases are TGCAGCGCTCGGACAGGGGTATCCTACGAGCAGTACTTC. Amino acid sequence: CSARTGVSYEQYF.

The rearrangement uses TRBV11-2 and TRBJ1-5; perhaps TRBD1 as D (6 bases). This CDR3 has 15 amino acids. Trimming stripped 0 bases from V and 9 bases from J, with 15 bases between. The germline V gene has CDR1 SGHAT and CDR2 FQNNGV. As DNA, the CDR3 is TGTGCCAGCAGCTTAGAATCCGGGGGCGGGGGGCCCCAGCATTTT. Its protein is CASSLESGGGGPQHF.

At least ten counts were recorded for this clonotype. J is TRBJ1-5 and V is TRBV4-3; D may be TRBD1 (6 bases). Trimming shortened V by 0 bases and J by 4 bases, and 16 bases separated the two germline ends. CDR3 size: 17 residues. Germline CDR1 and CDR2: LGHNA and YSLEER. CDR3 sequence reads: CASSQEAMGGLNQPQHF. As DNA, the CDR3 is TGCGCCAGCAGCCAAGAAGCAATGGGGGGGCTGAATCAGCCCCAGCATTTT.

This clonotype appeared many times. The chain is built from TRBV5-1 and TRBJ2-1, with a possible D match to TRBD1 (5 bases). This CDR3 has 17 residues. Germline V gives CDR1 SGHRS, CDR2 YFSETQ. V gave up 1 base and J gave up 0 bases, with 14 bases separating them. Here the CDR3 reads CASSLLGAYGSYNEQFF. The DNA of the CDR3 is TGCGCCAGCAGCTTGCTAGGGGCATACGGCTCCTACAATGAGCAGTTCTTC.

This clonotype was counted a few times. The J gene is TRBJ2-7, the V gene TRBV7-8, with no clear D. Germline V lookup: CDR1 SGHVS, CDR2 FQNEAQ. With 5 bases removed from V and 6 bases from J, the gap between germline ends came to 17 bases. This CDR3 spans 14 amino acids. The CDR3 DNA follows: TGTGCCAGCAGCCCAGTGGTGCTAGTCGGCGAGCAGTACGTC. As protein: CASSPVVLVGEQYV.

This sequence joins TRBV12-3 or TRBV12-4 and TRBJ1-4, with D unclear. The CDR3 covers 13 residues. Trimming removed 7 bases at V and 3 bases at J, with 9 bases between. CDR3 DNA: TGTGCCAGCAAACTTGACCCTAATGAAAAACTGTTTTTT. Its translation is CASKLDPNEKLFF.